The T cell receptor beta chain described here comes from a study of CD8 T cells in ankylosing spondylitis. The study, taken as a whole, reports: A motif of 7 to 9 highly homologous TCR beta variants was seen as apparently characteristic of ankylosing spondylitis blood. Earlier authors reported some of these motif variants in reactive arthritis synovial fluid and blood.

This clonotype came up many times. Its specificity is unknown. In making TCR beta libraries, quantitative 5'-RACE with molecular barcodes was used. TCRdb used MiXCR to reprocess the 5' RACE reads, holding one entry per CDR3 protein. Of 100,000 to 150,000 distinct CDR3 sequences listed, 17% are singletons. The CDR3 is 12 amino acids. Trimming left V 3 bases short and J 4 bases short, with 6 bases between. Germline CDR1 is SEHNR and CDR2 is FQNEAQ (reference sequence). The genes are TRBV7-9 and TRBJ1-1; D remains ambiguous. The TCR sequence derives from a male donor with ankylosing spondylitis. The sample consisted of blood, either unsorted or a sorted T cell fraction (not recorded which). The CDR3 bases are TGTGCCAGCAGCTTGGGTCGCACTGAAGCTTTCTTT. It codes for CASSLGRTEAFF.